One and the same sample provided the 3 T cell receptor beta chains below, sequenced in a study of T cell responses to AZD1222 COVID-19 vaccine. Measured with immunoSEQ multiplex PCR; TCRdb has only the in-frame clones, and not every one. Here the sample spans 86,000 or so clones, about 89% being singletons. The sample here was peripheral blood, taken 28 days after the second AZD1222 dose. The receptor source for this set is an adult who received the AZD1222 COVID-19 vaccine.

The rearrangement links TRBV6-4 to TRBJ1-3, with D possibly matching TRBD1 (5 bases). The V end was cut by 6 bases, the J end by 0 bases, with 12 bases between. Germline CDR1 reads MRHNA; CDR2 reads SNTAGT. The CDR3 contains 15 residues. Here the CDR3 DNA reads TGTGCCAGCAGGGGACGGGGGAACTCTGGAAACACCATATATTTT. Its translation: CASRGRGNSGNTIYF.

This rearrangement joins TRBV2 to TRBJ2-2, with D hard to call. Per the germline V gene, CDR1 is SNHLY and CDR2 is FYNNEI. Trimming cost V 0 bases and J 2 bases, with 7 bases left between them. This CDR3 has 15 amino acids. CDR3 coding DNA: TGTGCCAGCAGTGAAGCCGGCTTCAACACCGGGGAGCTGTTTTTT. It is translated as CASSEAGFNTGELFF. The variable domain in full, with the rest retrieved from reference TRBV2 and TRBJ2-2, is EPEVTQTPSHQVTQMGQEVILRCVPISNHLYFYWYRQILGQKVEFLVSFYNNEISEKSEIFDDQFSVERPDGSNFTLKIRSTKLEDSAMYFCASSEAGFNTGELFFGEGSRLTVL.

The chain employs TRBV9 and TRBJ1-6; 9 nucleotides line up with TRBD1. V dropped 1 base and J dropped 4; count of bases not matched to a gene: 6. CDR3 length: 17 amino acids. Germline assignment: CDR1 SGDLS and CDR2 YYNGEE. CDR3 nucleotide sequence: TGTGCCAGCAGCGTATCGGACAGGGGCGTTTATAATTCACCCCTCCACTTT. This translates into CASSVSDRGVYNSPLHF.